This T cell receptor beta chain appears in the sequencing data of a study of blood T cell repertoires in COVID-19. Study overall: The samples span acute and convalescent COVID-19 from the United States, Italy and Spain. From T cells, B-cell-depleted T cells, or PBMCs came the material, which was cDNA or gDNA.

How the authors handled the data: By means of reference gene primer amplification, nucleated cell counts were estimated. Sequencing was performed with immunoSEQ multiplex PCR; in TCRdb, only in-frame clones are kept and a portion is missing. That table supplies the V and J calls and clone size; D and trimming were determined from the DNA. This table holds about 120,000 clones, 85% to 90% found once. The CDR3 covers 14 residues. The germline V gene encodes CDR1 MNHEY and CDR2 SMNVEV (reference sequence). Trimming cost V 4 bases and J 4 bases, with 13 bases left between them. This chain uses TRBV27 with TRBJ1-1, with D perhaps TRBD1 (6 bases). The specimen was peripheral blood. The clonotype was recovered from a man aged 70 or older with active or convalescent COVID-19. CDR3 residues: CASSSYRVGTEAFF. The CDR3 coding sequence is TGTGCCAGCAGTTCCTACAGGGTAGGCACTGAAGCTTTCTTT.